This T cell receptor beta chain was sequenced for a study of blood T cells in healthy people across ages. The authors isolated at least 6.5 million PBMCs per sample. Germline assignment: CDR1 SQVTM and CDR2 ANQGSEA. The CDR3 is made up of 13 amino acids. Trimming shortened V by 3 bases and J by 4 bases, and 10 bases separated the two germline ends. A few counts support this clonotype. Its cognate antigen is unknown. A second PCR of roughly 7 to 11 cycles used a sample-barcoded 5' primer and a J-beta primer mix. TCRdb ran MiXCR on the 5' RACE reads and lists one entry per CDR3 protein. Among hundreds of thousands of distinct CDR3 sequences listed, roughly 48% were seen once. Notes on the study in general: Conclusively comparing naive with antigen-experienced cells was impossible with unsorted PBMCs.

This TCR was recovered from a man aged 80 or over in good health. Sequenced sample: blood. The chain links TRBV29-1 to TRBJ2-1; D is unresolved. CDR3 in amino acids: CSVEPNAYNEQFF. The CDR3 nucleotides read TGCAGCGTTGAGCCCAACGCGTACAATGAGCAGTTCTTC.